The clone carrying this TCR beta chain has more than one count but fewer than ten. The V segment lost 4 bases and the J segment 4 bases; nucleotides outside the gene matches: 5. The germline V gene has CDR1 LNHDA and CDR2 SQIVND (reference sequence). This CDR3 has 14 amino acids. Here immunoSEQ multiplex PCR was the method, and the copy in TCRdb shows in-frame clones only, minus some. The sample records around 450,000 clones, about 90% being singletons. Treatment in this sample: some 20 received Ad26.COV2.S at low or high dose, single or two shots; about 5 received placebo; per-sample allocation not given. Collection of the samples took place on day 63 after the first injection of vaccine or placebo. This record comes from a study of Ad26.COV2.S vaccination and SARS-CoV-2 variants.

The rearrangement joins TRBV19 to TRBJ2-7; 9 nucleotides align to TRBD2. This sample comprised peripheral blood, obtained in a trial of Ad26.COV2.S vaccine versus placebo. The receptor was isolated from a person aged 18 to 59 who received the Ad26.COV2.S COVID-19 vaccine or a placebo. CDR3 protein: CASSRAGGSYEQYF. CDR3 bases: TGTGCCAGTAGTAGAGCGGGAGGCTCGTACGAGCAGTACTTC.